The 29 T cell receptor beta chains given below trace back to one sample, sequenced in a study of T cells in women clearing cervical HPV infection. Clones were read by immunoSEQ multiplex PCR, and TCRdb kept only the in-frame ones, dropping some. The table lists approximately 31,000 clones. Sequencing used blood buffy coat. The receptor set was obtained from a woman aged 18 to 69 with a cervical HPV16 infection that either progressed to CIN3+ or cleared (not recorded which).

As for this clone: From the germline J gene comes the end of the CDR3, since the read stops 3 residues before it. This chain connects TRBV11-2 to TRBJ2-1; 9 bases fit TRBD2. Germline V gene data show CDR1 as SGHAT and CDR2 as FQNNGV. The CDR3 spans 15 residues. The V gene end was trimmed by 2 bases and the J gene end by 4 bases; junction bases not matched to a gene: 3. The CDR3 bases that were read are TGTGCCAGCAGCTTACAGCGGGGGGTATACAATGAG. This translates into CASSLQRGVYNE. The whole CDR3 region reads CASSLQRGVYNEQFF.

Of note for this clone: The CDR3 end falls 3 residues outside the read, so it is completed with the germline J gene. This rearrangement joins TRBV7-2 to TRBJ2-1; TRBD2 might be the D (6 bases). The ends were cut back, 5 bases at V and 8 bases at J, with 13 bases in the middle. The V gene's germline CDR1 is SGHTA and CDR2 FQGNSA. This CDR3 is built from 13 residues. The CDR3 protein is CASSPDYRYEQFF. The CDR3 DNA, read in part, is TGTGCCAGCAGCCCGGACTATCGCTATGAG.

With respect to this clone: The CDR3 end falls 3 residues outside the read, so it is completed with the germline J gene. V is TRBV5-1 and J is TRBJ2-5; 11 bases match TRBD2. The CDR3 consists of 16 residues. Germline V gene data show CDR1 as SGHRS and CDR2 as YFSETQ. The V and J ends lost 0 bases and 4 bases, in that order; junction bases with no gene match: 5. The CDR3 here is CASSLVSGGATETQYF. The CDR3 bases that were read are TGCGCCAGCAGCTTGGTTAGCGGGGGGGCCACAGAGACC.

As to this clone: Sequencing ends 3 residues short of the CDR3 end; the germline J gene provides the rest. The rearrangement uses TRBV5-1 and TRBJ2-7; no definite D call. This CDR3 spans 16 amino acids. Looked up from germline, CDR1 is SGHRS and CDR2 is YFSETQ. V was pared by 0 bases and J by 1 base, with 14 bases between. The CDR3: CASSLAPPPLSYEQYF. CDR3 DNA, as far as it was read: TGCGCCAGCAGCTTGGCCCCTCCCCCACTTTCCTACGAG.

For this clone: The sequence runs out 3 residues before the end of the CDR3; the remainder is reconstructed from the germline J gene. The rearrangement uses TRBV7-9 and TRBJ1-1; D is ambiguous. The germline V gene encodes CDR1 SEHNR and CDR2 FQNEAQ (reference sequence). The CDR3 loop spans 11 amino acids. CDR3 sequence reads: CASSPTAEAFF. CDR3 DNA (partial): TGTGCCAGCAGCCCCACCGCGGAA.

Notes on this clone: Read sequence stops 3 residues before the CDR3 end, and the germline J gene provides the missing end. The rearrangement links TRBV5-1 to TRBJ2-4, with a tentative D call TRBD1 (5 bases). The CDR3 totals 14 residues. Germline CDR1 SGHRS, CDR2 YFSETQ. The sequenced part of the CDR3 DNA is TGCGCCAGCAGCGCCGACAGCTGGAATTATGGT. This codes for CASSADSWNYG. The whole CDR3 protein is CASSADSWNYGQYF.

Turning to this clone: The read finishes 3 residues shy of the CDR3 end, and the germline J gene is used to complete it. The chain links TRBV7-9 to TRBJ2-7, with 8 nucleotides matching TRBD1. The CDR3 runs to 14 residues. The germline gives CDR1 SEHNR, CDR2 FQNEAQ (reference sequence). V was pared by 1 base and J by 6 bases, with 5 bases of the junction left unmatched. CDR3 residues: CASSLDRGMREQYF. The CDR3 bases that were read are TGTGCCAGCAGCTTAGACAGGGGGATGCGCGAG. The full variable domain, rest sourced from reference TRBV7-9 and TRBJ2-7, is DTGVSQNPRHKITKRGQNVTFRCDPISEHNRLYWYRQTLGQGPEFLTYFQNEAQLEKSRLLSDRFSAERPKGSFSTLEIQRTEQGDSAMYLCASSLDRGMREQYFGPGTRLTVT.

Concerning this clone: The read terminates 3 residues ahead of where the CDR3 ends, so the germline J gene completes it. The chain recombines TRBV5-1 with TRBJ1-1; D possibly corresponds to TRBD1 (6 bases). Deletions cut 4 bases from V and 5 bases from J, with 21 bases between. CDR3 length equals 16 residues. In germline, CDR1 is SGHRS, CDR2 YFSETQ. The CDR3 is CASSTRGGAGRTEAFF. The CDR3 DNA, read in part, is TGCGCCAGCAGCACCCGAGGGGGGGCTGGAAGGACTGAA. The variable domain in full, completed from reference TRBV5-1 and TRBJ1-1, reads KAGVTQTPRYLIKTRGQQVTLSCSPISGHRSVSWYQQTPGQGLQFLFEYFSETQRNKGNFPGRFSGRQFSNSRSEMNVSTLELGDSALYLCASSTRGGAGRTEAFFGQGTRLTVV.

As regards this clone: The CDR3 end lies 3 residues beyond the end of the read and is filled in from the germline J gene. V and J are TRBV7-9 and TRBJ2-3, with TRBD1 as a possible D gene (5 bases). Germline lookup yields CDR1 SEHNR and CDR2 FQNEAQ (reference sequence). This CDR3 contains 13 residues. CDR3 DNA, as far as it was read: TGTGCCAGCAGCTTATGGGGCAATCAGCCG. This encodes CASSLWGNQP. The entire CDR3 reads CASSLWGNQPQYF.

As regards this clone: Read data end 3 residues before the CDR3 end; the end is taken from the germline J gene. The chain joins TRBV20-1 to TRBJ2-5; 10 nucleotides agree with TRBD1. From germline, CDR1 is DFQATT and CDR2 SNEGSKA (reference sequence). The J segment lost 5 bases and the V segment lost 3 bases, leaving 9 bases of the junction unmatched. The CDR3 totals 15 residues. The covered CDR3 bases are TGCAGTGCTAGCCAATCCGGGACAGGGGAGGAGACC. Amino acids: CSASQSGTGEET. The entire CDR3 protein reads CSASQSGTGEETQYF.

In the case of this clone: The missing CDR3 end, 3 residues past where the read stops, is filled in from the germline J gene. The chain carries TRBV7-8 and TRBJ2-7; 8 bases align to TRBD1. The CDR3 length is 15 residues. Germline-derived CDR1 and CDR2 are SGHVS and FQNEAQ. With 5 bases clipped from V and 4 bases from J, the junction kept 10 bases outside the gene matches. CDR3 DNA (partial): TGTGCCAGCAGCCCCCCGGGACAGGCAAGGTACGAG. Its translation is CASSPPGQARYE. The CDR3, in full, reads CASSPPGQARYEQYF.

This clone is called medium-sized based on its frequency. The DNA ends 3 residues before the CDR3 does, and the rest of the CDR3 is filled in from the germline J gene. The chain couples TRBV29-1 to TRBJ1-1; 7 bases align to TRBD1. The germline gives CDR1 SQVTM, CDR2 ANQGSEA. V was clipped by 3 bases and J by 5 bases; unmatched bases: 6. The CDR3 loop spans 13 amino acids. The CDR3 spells CSVEKGAGTEAFF. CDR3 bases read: TGCAGCGTTGAGAAGGGGGCGGGAACTGAA.

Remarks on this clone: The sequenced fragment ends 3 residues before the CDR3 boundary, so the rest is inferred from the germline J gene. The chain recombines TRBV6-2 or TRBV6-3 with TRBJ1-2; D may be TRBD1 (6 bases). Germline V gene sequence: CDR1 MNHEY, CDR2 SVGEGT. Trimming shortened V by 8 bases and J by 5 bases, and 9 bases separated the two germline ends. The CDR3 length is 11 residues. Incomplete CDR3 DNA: TGTGCCAGCTCACAGGGATATGGC. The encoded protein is CASSQGYG. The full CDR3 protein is CASSQGYGYTF.

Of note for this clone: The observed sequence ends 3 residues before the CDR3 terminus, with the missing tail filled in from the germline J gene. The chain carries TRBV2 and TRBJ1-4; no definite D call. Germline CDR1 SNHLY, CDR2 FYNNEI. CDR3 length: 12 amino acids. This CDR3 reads CASSDWANVLFF. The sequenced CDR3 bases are TGTGCCAGCAGTGATTGGGCCAACGTA. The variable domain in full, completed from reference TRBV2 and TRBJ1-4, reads EPEVTQTPSHQVTQMGQEVILRCVPISNHLYFYWYRQILGQKVEFLVSFYNNEISEKSEIFDDQFSVERPDGSNFTLKIRSTKLEDSAMYFCASSDWANVLFFGSGTQLSVL.

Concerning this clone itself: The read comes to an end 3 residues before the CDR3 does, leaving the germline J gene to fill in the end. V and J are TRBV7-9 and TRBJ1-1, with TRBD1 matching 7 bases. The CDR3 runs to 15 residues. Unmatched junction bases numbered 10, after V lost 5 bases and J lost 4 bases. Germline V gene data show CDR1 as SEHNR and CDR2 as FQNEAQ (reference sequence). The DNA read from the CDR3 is TGTGCCAGCAGCCTAGAACAGGGGAGCGGCACTGAA. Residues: CASSLEQGSGTE. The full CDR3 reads CASSLEQGSGTEAFF.

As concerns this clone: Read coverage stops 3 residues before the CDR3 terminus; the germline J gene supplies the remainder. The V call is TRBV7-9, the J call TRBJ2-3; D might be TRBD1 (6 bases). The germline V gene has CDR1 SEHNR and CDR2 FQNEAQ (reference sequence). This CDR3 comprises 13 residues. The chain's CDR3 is CASSRGSNQPQYF. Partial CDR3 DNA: TGTGCCAGCTCCAGGGGAAGCAATCAGCCG.

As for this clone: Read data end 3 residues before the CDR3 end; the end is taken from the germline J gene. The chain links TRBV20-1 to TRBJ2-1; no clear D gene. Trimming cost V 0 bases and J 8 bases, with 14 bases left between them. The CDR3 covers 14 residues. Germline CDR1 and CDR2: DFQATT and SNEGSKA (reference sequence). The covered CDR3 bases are TGCAGTGCTAGAGATAGCAAAAGACCGTATGAG. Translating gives CSARDSKRPYE. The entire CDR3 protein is CSARDSKRPYEQFF.

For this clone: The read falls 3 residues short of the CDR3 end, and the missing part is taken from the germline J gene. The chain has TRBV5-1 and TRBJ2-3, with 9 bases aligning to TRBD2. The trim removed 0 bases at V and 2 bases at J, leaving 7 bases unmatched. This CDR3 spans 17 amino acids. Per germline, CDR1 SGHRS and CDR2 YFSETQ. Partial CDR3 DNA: TGCGCCAGCAGCTTGGTAGGCGGGGGGGCCTCCACAGATACG. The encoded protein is CASSLVGGGASTDT. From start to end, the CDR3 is CASSLVGGGASTDTQYF.

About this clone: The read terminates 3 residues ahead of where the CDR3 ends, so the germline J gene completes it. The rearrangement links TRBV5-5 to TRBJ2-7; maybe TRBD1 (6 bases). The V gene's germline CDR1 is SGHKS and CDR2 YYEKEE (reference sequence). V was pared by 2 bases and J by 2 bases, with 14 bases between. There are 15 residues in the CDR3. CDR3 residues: CASSLPNRVPYEQYF. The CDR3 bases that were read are TGTGCCAGCAGCTTACCAAACAGGGTCCCCTACGAG.

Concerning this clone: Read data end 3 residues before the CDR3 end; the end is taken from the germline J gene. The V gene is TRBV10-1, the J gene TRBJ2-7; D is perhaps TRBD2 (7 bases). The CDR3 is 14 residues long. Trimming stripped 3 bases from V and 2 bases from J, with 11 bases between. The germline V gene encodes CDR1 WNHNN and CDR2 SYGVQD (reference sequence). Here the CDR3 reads CASSDRGAPYEQYF. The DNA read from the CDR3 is TGCGCCAGCAGTGACCGGGGGGCTCCCTACGAG.

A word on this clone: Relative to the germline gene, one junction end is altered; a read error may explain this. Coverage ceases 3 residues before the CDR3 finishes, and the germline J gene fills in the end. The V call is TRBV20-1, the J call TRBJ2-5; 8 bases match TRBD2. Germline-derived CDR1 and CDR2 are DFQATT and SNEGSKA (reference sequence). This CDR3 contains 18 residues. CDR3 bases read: TGCAGTGCCAGAGGCCCCCAGCGGGGGCCGGGACGGGTGAAGACC. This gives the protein CSARGPQRGPGRVKT. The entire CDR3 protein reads CSARGPQRGPGRVKTQYF.

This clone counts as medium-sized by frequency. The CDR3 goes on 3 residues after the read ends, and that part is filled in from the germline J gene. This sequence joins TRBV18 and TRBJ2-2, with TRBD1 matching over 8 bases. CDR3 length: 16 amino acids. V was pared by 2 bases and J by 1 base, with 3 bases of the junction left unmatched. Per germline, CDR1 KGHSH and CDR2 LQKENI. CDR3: CASSPTGTGNTGELFF. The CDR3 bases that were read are TGTGCCAGCTCACCAACCGGGACAGGGAACACCGGGGAG.

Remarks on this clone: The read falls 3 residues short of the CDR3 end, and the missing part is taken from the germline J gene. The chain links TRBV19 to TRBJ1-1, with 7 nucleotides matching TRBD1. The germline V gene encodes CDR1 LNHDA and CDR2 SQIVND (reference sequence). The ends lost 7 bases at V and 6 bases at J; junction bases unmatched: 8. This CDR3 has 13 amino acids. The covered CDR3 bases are TGTGCCAGTACCGAAATCCAGGGGGCTGAA. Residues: CASTEIQGAE. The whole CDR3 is CASTEIQGAEAFF.

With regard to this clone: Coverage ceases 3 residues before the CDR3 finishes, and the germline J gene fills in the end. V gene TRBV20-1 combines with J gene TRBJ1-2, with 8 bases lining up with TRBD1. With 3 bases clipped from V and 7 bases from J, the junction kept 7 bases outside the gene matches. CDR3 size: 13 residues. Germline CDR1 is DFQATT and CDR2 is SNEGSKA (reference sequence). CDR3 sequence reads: CSASGAGGSGYTF. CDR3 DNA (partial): TGCAGTGCTAGTGGGGCAGGGGGCAGTGGC.

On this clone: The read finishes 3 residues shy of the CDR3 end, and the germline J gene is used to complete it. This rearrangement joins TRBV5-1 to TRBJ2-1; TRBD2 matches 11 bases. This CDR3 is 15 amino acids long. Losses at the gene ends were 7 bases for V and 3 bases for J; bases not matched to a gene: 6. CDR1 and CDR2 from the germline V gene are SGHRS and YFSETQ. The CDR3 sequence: CASVLLAGDYNEQFF. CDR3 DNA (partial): TGCGCCAGCGTCCTACTAGCGGGGGACTACAATGAG. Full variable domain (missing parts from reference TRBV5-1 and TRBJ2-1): KAGVTQTPRYLIKTRGQQVTLSCSPISGHRSVSWYQQTPGQGLQFLFEYFSETQRNKGNFPGRFSGRQFSNSRSEMNVSTLELGDSALYLCASVLLAGDYNEQFFGPGTRLTVL.

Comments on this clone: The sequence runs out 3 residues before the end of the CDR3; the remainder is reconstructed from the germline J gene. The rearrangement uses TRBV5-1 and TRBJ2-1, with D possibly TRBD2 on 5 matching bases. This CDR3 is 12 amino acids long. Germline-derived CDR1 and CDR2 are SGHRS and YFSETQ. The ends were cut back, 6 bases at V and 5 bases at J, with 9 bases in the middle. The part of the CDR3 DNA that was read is TGCGCCAGCACACTAGACCACAATGAG. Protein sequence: CASTLDHNE. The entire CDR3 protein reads CASTLDHNEQFF.

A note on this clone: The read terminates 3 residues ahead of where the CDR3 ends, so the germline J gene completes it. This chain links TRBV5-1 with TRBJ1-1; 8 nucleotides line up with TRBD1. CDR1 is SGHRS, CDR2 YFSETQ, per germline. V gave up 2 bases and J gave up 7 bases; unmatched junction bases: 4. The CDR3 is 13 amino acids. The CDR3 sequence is CASSLGQGGEAFF. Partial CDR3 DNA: TGCGCCAGCAGCTTAGGACAGGGCGGTGAA.

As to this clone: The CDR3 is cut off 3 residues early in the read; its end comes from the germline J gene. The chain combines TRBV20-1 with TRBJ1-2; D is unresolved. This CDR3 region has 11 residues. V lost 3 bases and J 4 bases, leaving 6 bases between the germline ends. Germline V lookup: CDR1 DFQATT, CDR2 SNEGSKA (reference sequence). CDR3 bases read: TGCAGTGCTAGTTCGGGCTATGGC. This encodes CSASSGYG. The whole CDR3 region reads CSASSGYGYTF.

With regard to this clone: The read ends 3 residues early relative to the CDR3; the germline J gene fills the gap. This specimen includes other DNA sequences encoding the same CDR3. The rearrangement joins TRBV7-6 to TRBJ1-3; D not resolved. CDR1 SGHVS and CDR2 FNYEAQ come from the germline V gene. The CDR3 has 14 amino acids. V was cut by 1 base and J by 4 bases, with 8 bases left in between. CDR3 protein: CASSLEPSGNTIYF. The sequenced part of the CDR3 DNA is TGTGCCAGCAGCTTAGAGCCATCAGGAAACACC. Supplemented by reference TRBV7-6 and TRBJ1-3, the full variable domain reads GAGVSQSPRYKVTKRGQDVALRCDPISGHVSLYWYRQALGQGPEFLTYFNYEAQQDKSGLPNDRFSAERPEGSISTLTIQRTEQRDSAMYRCASSLEPSGNTIYFGEGSWLTVV.